This TCR beta chain was sequenced during a study of blood T cell repertoires in COVID-19. Study details: Samples representing acute and convalescent COVID-19 were sourced from the United States, Italy and Spain. Nucleic acid was either cDNA or gDNA, and it came from T cells, B-cell-depleted T cells, or PBMCs.

Profiled with immunoSEQ multiplex PCR; TCRdb holds only in-frame clones, not every one. The sample has 25,000 to 30,000 clones; around 86% are singletons. The CDR3 is made up of 15 amino acids. With V trimmed by 6 bases and J by 8 bases, 8 bases remained unmatched. Germline V gene data show CDR1 as MNHEY and CDR2 as SMNVEV (reference sequence). Sample: peripheral blood. The origin of this receptor is a human donor in a cohort sampled during active COVID-19. The donor label of this sample is uncertain. The rearrangement links TRBV27 to TRBJ2-1; TRBD2 agrees at 12 bases. CDR3 in amino acids: CASRPTSGGSYEQFF. DNA of the CDR3: TGTGCCAGCAGACCGACTAGCGGGGGTTCCTATGAGCAGTTCTTC.